Below, 31 T cell receptor beta chains from the same sample are listed, as sequenced in a study of blood T cell repertoires in COVID-19. Profiling relied on immunoSEQ multiplex PCR, and the TCRdb table lists in-frame clones only, not all of them. The repertoire has around 130,000 clones, just under 85% of them found once; the top ten carry about 15%. The sample consisted of peripheral blood. These receptors were obtained from a woman aged 45-65 years with acute or convalescent COVID-19.

The V call is TRBV18, the J call TRBJ2-7; possibly TRBD2 for D (5 bases). From germline, CDR1 is KGHSH and CDR2 LQKENI. Trimming removed 1 base at V and 5 bases at J, with 18 bases between. The CDR3 is 16 residues long. CDR3 nucleotides: TGTGCCAGCTCACCACAGCGATCCAGGTTAGCGAACGAGCAGTACTTC. It codes for CASSPQRSRLANEQYF.

The genes are TRBV5-1 and TRBJ1-6, with D possibly being TRBD1 (5 bases). In germline, CDR1 is SGHRS, CDR2 YFSETQ. V lost 2 bases and J 9 bases, leaving 15 bases between the germline ends. The CDR3 sequence is 15 residues long. CDR3 DNA sequence: TGCGCCAGCAGCTTTAAGGGGTCGGAGGGTTCACCCCTCCACTTT. It translates to CASSFKGSEGSPLHF.

This chain uses TRBV11-3 with TRBJ2-3; 7 bases are shared with TRBD1. The V segment lost 4 bases and the J segment 2 bases; nucleotides outside the gene matches: 6. The CDR3 consists of 15 residues. Per germline, CDR1 SGHNT and CDR2 YENEEA. The CDR3 sequence is CASSSTGIDTDTQYF. CDR3 nucleotide sequence: TGTGCCAGCAGCTCGACAGGGATAGACACAGATACGCAGTATTTT.

This clone was found a few times. The chain combines TRBV19 with TRBJ2-7; 8 bases align to TRBD1. Per germline, CDR1 LNHDA and CDR2 SQIVND (reference sequence). The V and J ends lost 0 bases and 1 base, in that order; junction bases with no gene match: 2. The length of the CDR3 is 15 residues. CDR3 nucleotides: TGTGCCAGTAGTATAGACGGACAGGGTTCCTACGAGCAGTACTTC. Translating gives CASSIDGQGSYEQYF.

This clone has ten or more counts. V usage is TRBV2 and J usage is TRBJ1-1, with D unresolved. The CDR3 totals 18 residues. Germline V gene data show CDR1 as SNHLY and CDR2 as FYNNEI. The V end was cut by 3 bases, the J end by 0 bases, with 20 bases between. CDR3 DNA sequence: TGTGCCAGCAGTGAGAGCCTACTTCGGGGAATGATGAACACTGAAGCTTTCTTT. Translated: CASSESLLRGMMNTEAFF.

This rearrangement joins TRBV30 to TRBJ1-3; D is uncertain. The CDR3 runs to 13 residues. Between the trimmed V and J ends, which lost 5 bases and 2 bases, there was a span of 10 bases. Germline CDR1 and CDR2: GTSNPN and SVGIG (reference sequence). The CDR3 protein is CAWANSPGNTIYF. The CDR3 region has the DNA TGTGCCTGGGCAAACTCGCCTGGAAACACCATATATTTT.

The V gene is TRBV30, the J gene TRBJ1-1, with 8 bases lining up with TRBD1. CDR1 and CDR2 (germline): GTSNPN, SVGIG (reference sequence). The CDR3 sequence is 15 residues long. Trimming took 3 bases from V and 3 from J; bases not matched to a gene: 9. The CDR3 DNA reads TGTGCCTGGAGGCGAATCGGACAGGGCGACACTGAAGCTTTCTTT. Amino acids: CAWRRIGQGDTEAFF. The whole variable domain, filled in from reference TRBV30 and TRBJ1-1, reads SQTIHQWPATLVQPVGSPLSLECTVEGTSNPNLYWYRQAAGRGLQLLFYSVGIGQISSEVPQNLSASRPQDRQFILSSKKLLLSDSGFYLCAWRRIGQGDTEAFFGQGTRLTVV.

The genes are TRBV14 and TRBJ2-7; 10 bases fit TRBD1. The CDR3 contains 14 residues. Per germline, CDR1 SGHDN and CDR2 FVKESK. V lost 5 bases, J lost 7 bases, and 8 bases stayed unmatched. CDR3 DNA sequence: TGTGCCAGCAGCTACCGACAGGGGGCAGGGGAGCAGTACTTC. Translation gives CASSYRQGAGEQYF.

V and J are TRBV27 and TRBJ2-3, with a tentative D call TRBD2 (5 bases). The CDR3 runs to 16 residues. Trimming left V 3 bases short and J 1 base short, with 14 bases between. The germline CDR1 and CDR2 sequences are MNHEY and SMNVEV (reference sequence). The CDR3 sequence is CASSFAGVHGTDTQYF. For the CDR3, the DNA is TGTGCCAGCAGTTTCGCCGGGGTTCATGGCACAGATACGCAGTATTTT.

This clone showed up just a few times. The chain couples TRBV2 to TRBJ2-1, with D uncertain. V lost 3 bases and J 0 bases, leaving 6 bases between the germline ends. The CDR3 runs 14 residues. Germline lookup yields CDR1 SNHLY and CDR2 FYNNEI. The CDR3 sequence is CASSEFSSYNEQFF. As DNA, the CDR3 is TGTGCCAGCAGTGAGTTTAGCTCCTACAATGAGCAGTTCTTC.

The V gene is TRBV6-5, the J gene TRBJ1-1; the D gene is possibly TRBD1 (6 bases). Germline V lookup: CDR1 MNHEY, CDR2 SVGAGI. The V and J ends lost 9 bases and 8 bases respectively, with 16 bases between them. The CDR3 has 12 amino acids. CDR3 in DNA: TGTGCCAGTTATCAGGGGTCAGGGGAAGCTTTCTTT. Residues: CASYQGSGEAFF.

The V gene is TRBV19, the J gene TRBJ1-4; the match to TRBD1 covers 7 bases. V shed 6 bases and J 4 bases; nucleotides not matched to a gene: 5. This CDR3 region has 14 residues. Germline V gene data show CDR1 as LNHDA and CDR2 as SQIVND (reference sequence). The CDR3 nucleotides read TGTGCCAGTAGCCCGACAGGGAATAATGAAAAACTGTTTTTT. It translates to CASSPTGNNEKLFF.

To note about this clone: Other DNA variants within this sample encode the same CDR3. J is TRBJ2-7 and V is TRBV2, with D unclear. Deletions cut 6 bases from V and 0 bases from J, with 9 bases between. The germline V gene encodes CDR1 SNHLY and CDR2 FYNNEI. The CDR3 covers 13 residues. The CDR3 spells CASSGGGSYEQYF. DNA of the CDR3: TGTGCCAGCAGCGGTGGTGGCTCCTACGAGCAGTACTTC.

V and J are TRBV4-2 and TRBJ1-3; 7 bases align to TRBD1. This CDR3 spans 15 amino acids. V lost 6 bases and J lost 0; bases outside the gene matches: 5. Germline V gives CDR1 LGHNA, CDR2 YNFKEQ. CDR3 coding DNA: TGTGCCAGCAGTTACTCAGGGGGCTCTGGAAACACCATATATTTT. Encoded protein: CASSYSGGSGNTIYF.

The rearrangement links TRBV19 to TRBJ1-6; 8 bases line up with TRBD1. V was pared by 4 bases and J by 3 bases, with 2 bases of the junction left unmatched. This CDR3 has 15 residues. Per germline, CDR1 LNHDA and CDR2 SQIVND (reference sequence). The CDR3 sequence is CASSTGQGYNSPLHF. The CDR3 nucleotides are TGTGCCAGTAGTACCGGACAGGGCTATAATTCACCCCTCCACTTT.

J is TRBJ2-3 and V is TRBV3-1 (or the pseudogene TRBV3-2); 9 bases match TRBD2. The length of the CDR3 is 17 residues. V gave up 2 bases and J gave up 0 bases; unmatched junction bases: 6. Per the germline V gene, CDR1 is LGHDT and CDR2 is YNNKEL (reference sequence). In DNA form, the CDR3 reads TGTGCCAGCAGCCAAATTAGCGGGGGCCACAGCACAGATACGCAGTATTTT. Protein product: CASSQISGGHSTDTQYF.

This chain uses TRBV6-5 with TRBJ2-6, with D unclear. CDR3 size: 12 residues. Germline V CDR1 and CDR2: MNHEY, SVGAGI. Trimming cost V 10 bases and J 4 bases, with 8 bases left between them. As DNA, the CDR3 is TGTGCCACGTACTCGGGGGCCAACGTCCTGACTTTC. It codes for CATYSGANVLTF.

V and J are TRBV18 and TRBJ1-1, with 9 bases aligning to TRBD1. This CDR3 region has 17 residues. CDR1 is KGHSH and CDR2 is LQKENI in the germline V gene. V shed 3 bases, J shed 3 bases, and the junction held 11 bases outside the gene matches. The CDR3 nucleotides read TGTGCCAGCTCACCGCAACAGGGGGCACCCCTTGACACTGAAGCTTTCTTT. Encoded protein: CASSPQQGAPLDTEAFF.

This clone has a single count. The J gene is TRBJ1-3, the V gene TRBV19; TRBD1 aligns across 11 bases. The trim removed 5 bases at V and 0 bases at J, leaving 6 bases unmatched. This CDR3 region has 17 residues. Per the germline V gene, CDR1 is LNHDA and CDR2 is SQIVND (reference sequence). The CDR3 region is CASSLRTGGFSGNTIYF. DNA of the CDR3: TGTGCCAGTAGTCTCCGGACAGGGGGCTTCTCTGGAAACACCATATATTTT.

This clone has a handful of counts. The chain joins TRBV13 to TRBJ1-2, with 8 nucleotides matching TRBD1. Per the germline V gene, CDR1 is PRHDT and CDR2 is FYEKMQ (reference sequence). V shed 5 bases, J shed 7 bases, and the junction held 12 bases outside the gene matches. This CDR3 is 15 amino acids long. CDR3 DNA sequence: TGTGCCAGCAGCCCAGGACAGGGAAGTATTTTTGGCTACACCTTC. It is translated as CASSPGQGSIFGYTF.

This clone was seen a few times. V and J are TRBV6-5 and TRBJ1-5; 9 nucleotides match TRBD1. CDR1 and CDR2 from the germline V gene are MNHEY and SVGAGI. This CDR3 is 15 amino acids long. Unmatched junction bases numbered 5, after V lost 5 bases and J lost 3 bases. This chain's CDR3 is CASSLGTGTNQPQHF. CDR3 sequence (DNA): TGTGCCAGCAGTCTCGGGACAGGGACCAATCAGCCCCAGCATTTT.

This clone has only one observation. The chain has TRBV30 and TRBJ1-4; 9 bases are shared with TRBD1. Per germline, CDR1 GTSNPN and CDR2 SVGIG (reference sequence). The V segment lost 0 bases and the J segment 8 bases; nucleotides outside the gene matches: 16. The CDR3 extends over 18 amino acids. The CDR3 protein is CAWSVAGTGLVLREKLFF. In DNA, the CDR3 is TGTGCCTGGAGTGTCGCCGGGACAGGGTTGGTATTACGGGAAAAACTGTTTTTT.

This chain links TRBV9 with TRBJ1-1; a weak D match, TRBD1 (5 bases). The CDR3 is made up of 11 amino acids. The V end was cut by 3 bases, the J end by 11 bases, with 11 bases between. Per germline, CDR1 SGDLS and CDR2 YYNGEE. In DNA form, the CDR3 reads TGTGCCAGCAGCGGAACAGGTGGCGCTTTCTTT. It encodes CASSGTGGAFF.

This chain uses TRBV7-3 with TRBJ2-2, with TRBD1 as a possible D gene (6 bases). The V and J ends lost 6 bases and 5 bases respectively, with 19 bases between them. Germline assignment: CDR1 SGHTA and CDR2 FQGTGA. The CDR3 totals 16 residues. In DNA form, the CDR3 reads TGTGCCAGCAGTTTTAGACAGGCTGGGGGTACCGGGGAGCTGTTTTTT. Its translation is CASSFRQAGGTGELFF.

This clone appeared a single time. V gene TRBV7-8 combines with J gene TRBJ1-5; no reliable D call. The V and J ends lost 1 base and 6 bases respectively, with 16 bases between them. The CDR3 contains 16 residues. Germline CDR1 reads SGHVS; CDR2 reads FQNEAQ. This chain's CDR3 is CASSLGTGRLGQPQHF. DNA for the CDR3: TGTGCCAGCAGCTTAGGTACCGGGAGGTTGGGTCAGCCCCAGCATTTT. Full variable domain (outside the CDR3, taken from reference TRBV7-8 and TRBJ1-5): GAGVSQSPRYKVAKRGQDVALRCDPISGHVSLFWYQQALGQGPEFLTYFQNEAQLDKSGLPSDRFFAERPEGSVSTLKIQRTQQEDSAVYLCASSLGTGRLGQPQHFGDGTRLSIL.

V gene TRBV10-2 combines with J gene TRBJ2-1; 10 bases match TRBD2. Trimming at V came to 7 bases and at J to 3 bases, leaving 12 bases not matched to a gene. CDR1 and CDR2 (germline): WSHSY, SAAADI. This CDR3 comprises 17 residues. In DNA, the CDR3 is TGCGCCAGCATACCTGGTAAAAGCGGGGGGGTCTACAATGAGCAGTTCTTC. Its translation is CASIPGKSGGVYNEQFF.

The J gene is TRBJ2-3, the V gene TRBV10-3, with 9 nucleotides matching TRBD1. The CDR3 totals 18 residues. Germline values: CDR1 ENHRY, CDR2 SYGVKD. Trimming cost V 0 bases and J 3 bases; bases outside gene matches: 10. The CDR3 DNA follows: TGTGCCATCAGTGAGTCGATTGCTTTGGACAGGGGTACAGATACGCAGTATTTT. This encodes CAISESIALDRGTDTQYF.

This clone was seen a handful of times. The chain employs TRBV12-5 and TRBJ2-2, with TRBD1 identical over 7 bases. The CDR3 spans 20 residues. The germline V gene has CDR1 LGHNT and CDR2 FRNRAP. Trimming removed 1 base from V and 3 bases from J; junction bases left unmatched: 17. The CDR3 here is CASGLAGQVVPLTDTGELFF. CDR3 nucleotide sequence: TGTGCTAGTGGTTTGGCCGGACAGGTTGTGCCTTTGACGGACACCGGGGAGCTGTTTTTT.

The chain combines TRBV4-1 with TRBJ1-2; 8 bases match TRBD1. From germline, CDR1 is MGHRA and CDR2 YSYEKL. V lost 0 bases, J lost 7 bases, and 7 bases stayed unmatched. CDR3 length equals 15 residues. CDR3: CASSQDRGTGGGYTF. CDR3 bases: TGCGCCAGCAGCCAAGATCGAGGAACAGGGGGTGGCTACACCTTC.

The rearrangement uses TRBV11-3 and TRBJ2-7; 7 nucleotides align to TRBD2. The ends lost 1 base at V and 5 bases at J; junction bases unmatched: 2. Germline CDR1 reads SGHNT; CDR2 reads YENEEA. This CDR3 region has 13 residues. As DNA, the CDR3 is TGTGCCAGCAGCTTAGGAGGGACTAACGAGCAGTACTTC. Amino acid sequence: CASSLGGTNEQYF.

There are a few counts of this clone. This chain links TRBV6-1 with TRBJ1-5; no clear D. Germline lookup yields CDR1 MNHNS and CDR2 SASEGT. The CDR3 sequence is 13 residues long. Trimming left V 3 bases short and J 3 bases short, with 6 bases between. This CDR3 is CASSDRNNQPQHF. CDR3 bases: TGTGCCAGCAGTGACAGAAACAATCAGCCCCAGCATTTT.